These 5 T cell receptor beta chains share one sample of origin, sequenced in a study of cytomegalovirus exposure and HLA in healthy donors. This PCR relied on a set of 60 Vbeta primers and 13 Jbeta primers. The data were produced by immunoSEQ multiplex PCR, yet TCRdb's version contains in-frame clones alone and is incomplete. The profile shows 200,000 to 250,000 clones, around 80% of them singletons. Input material: PBMCs. All receptors derive from a man aged 30-40 years in good health and CMV-seronegative.

The chain uses TRBV15 and TRBJ1-1; D ambiguous. The V and J ends lost 1 base and 5 bases respectively, with 14 bases between them. The V gene's germline CDR1 is LNHNV and CDR2 YYDKDF (reference sequence). CDR3 length equals 15 residues. CDR3 sequence (DNA): TGTGCCACCAGCAGAGGGACCGAGGGTGGGACTGAAGCTTTCTTT. It translates to CATSRGTEGGTEAFF.

The chain combines TRBV7-2 with TRBJ2-7; D may be TRBD2 (5 bases). Trimming stripped 3 bases from V and 3 bases from J, with 15 bases between. Per germline, CDR1 SGHTA and CDR2 FQGNSA. The CDR3 length is 15 residues. The chain's CDR3 is CASSFSSSGFYEQYF. For the CDR3, the DNA is TGTGCCAGCAGCTTCTCTTCTTCGGGGTTCTACGAGCAGTACTTC.

The chain couples TRBV4-1 to TRBJ2-7; TRBD1 aligns across 9 bases. This CDR3 region has 16 residues. Germline lookup yields CDR1 MGHRA and CDR2 YSYEKL. V trimming: 4 bases; J trimming: 0 bases; junction bases outside the gene matches: 7. CDR3 loop: CASSPTGTGLSYEQYF. In DNA, the CDR3 is TGCGCCAGCAGCCCCACCGGGACAGGGCTCTCCTACGAGCAGTACTTC.

This clone was observed a few times. The J gene is TRBJ1-2, the V gene TRBV7-9, with TRBD1 identical over 8 bases. The CDR3 runs 15 residues. Germline V gene lookup returns CDR1 SEHNR and CDR2 FQNEAQ (reference sequence). V lost 5 bases to trimming and J lost 4 bases; unmatched junction nucleotides: 9. Here the CDR3 DNA reads TGTGCCAGCAGCCACTCCCGGGACAGGATCTATGGCTACACCTTC. It yields the protein CASSHSRDRIYGYTF.

The V and J genes are TRBV21-1 and TRBJ2-5; the table's D call, TRBD1, has no DNA check behind it. TRBV21-1 is flagged as a pseudogene. CDR3 length: 16 residues. The DNA of the CDR3 is TGTGCCAGCACGAAAGGGACAGGGACGCCTCCGGAGACCCAGTACTTC. Translated, it gives CASTKGTGTPPETQYF.